Listed here are 11 T cell receptor beta chains from one sample, sequenced in a study of blood T cell repertoires in COVID-19. Profiling relied on immunoSEQ multiplex PCR, and the TCRdb table lists in-frame clones only, not all of them. The data contain fewer than 350,000 clones, around 84% of them seen just once; the ten biggest clones take up around 2.3%. The material sequenced was PBMCs or T cells enriched from blood (not recorded which). These receptors came from a woman aged 45-65 years who had recovered from COVID-19.

The chain employs TRBV2 and TRBJ2-5; 9 nucleotides agree with TRBD2. Germline V gene lookup returns CDR1 SNHLY and CDR2 FYNNEI. The CDR3 runs to 14 residues. With V trimmed by 6 bases and J by 3 bases, 5 bases remained unmatched. CDR3 nucleotides: TGTGCCAGCAGCAGACTAGCGGAGGAAGAGACCCAGTACTTC. This translates into CASSRLAEEETQYF.

The V call is TRBV5-5, the J call TRBJ1-6, with a possible D match to TRBD1 (5 bases). V shed 0 bases and J shed 8 bases, with 12 bases lying between them. Germline assignment: CDR1 SGHKS and CDR2 YYEKEE (reference sequence). The CDR3 extends over 15 amino acids. The CDR3 spells CASSLAARVDSPLHF. The CDR3 DNA reads as TGTGCCAGCAGCTTGGCCGCCAGGGTGGATTCACCCCTCCACTTT.

The V call is TRBV20-1, the J call TRBJ2-5; the D gene is possibly TRBD2 (5 bases). The CDR3 runs to 13 residues. Germline CDR1 is DFQATT and CDR2 is SNEGSKA (reference sequence). The V end lost 3 bases, the J end lost 3 bases, and 11 bases lay between the germline ends. CDR3 sequence: CSASDPGKETQYF. The CDR3 DNA follows: TGCAGTGCTAGTGATCCGGGGAAAGAGACCCAGTACTTC.

This chain uses TRBV13 with TRBJ2-1; maybe TRBD1 (6 bases). CDR3 size: 16 residues. Trimming took 3 bases from V and 13 from J, leaving 25 bases between them. Germline loops: CDR1 PRHDT, CDR2 FYEKMQ (reference sequence). For the CDR3, the DNA is TGTGCCAGCAGCTTGGGTAGGGGGAACACCAAAGCGTCTCAGTTCTTC. Its translation: CASSLGRGNTKASQFF.

Details on this clone: At one boundary the junction diverges from the germline segment, which might be a read error. The chain recombines TRBV20-1 with TRBJ2-1, with TRBD2 as a possible D gene (5 bases). This CDR3 is built from 11 residues. The V gene's germline CDR1 is DFQATT and CDR2 SNEGSKA (reference sequence). CDR3 residues: CSAIDYYEQFF. For the CDR3, the DNA is TGCAGTGCAATCGACTACTATGAGCAGTTCTTC.

This clone was recorded a few times. This chain connects TRBV10-3 to TRBJ1-4, with 7 bases fitting TRBD1. The germline V gene encodes CDR1 ENHRY and CDR2 SYGVKD. Germline trimming cut 1 base from V and 8 bases from J; bases unmatched to any gene: 4. The CDR3 is 14 residues long. CDR3 region: CAISELDRSEKLFF. CDR3 sequence (DNA): TGTGCCATCAGTGAGTTGGACAGGAGCGAAAAACTGTTTTTT.

The chain is built from TRBV4-2 and TRBJ2-1; TRBD2 matches at 9 bases. The CDR3 has 17 amino acids. V lost 3 bases to trimming and J lost 4 bases; unmatched junction nucleotides: 10. From germline, CDR1 is LGHNA and CDR2 YNFKEQ. CDR3 sequence reads: CASSHHGSGGTYNEQFF. The CDR3 DNA follows: TGTGCCAGCAGCCACCATGGAAGCGGGGGGACTTACAATGAGCAGTTCTTC.

The CDR3 is CASGGDTQYF. In nucleotides, the CDR3 is TGTGCCAGCGGGGGGGATACGCAGTATTTT. The chain uses TRBV28 and TRBJ2-3, with D perhaps TRBD2 (6 bases). CDR1 and CDR2 from the germline V gene are MDHEN and SYDVKM. Trimming left V 8 bases short and J 6 bases short, with 6 bases between. This CDR3 comprises 10 residues.

The rearrangement uses TRBV7-9 and TRBJ2-1; TRBD1 might be the D (5 bases). V lost 5 bases and J lost 0, with 11 bases in between. CDR1 is SEHNR and CDR2 is FQNEAQ in the germline V gene (reference sequence). The CDR3 runs to 15 residues. CDR3 sequence reads: CASSPWTSSYNEQFF. The CDR3 region has the DNA TGTGCCAGCAGCCCTTGGACAAGCTCCTACAATGAGCAGTTCTTC.

The gene calls are TRBV7-2 and TRBJ2-7, with D possibly TRBD2 on 6 matching bases. V shed 3 bases and J shed 2 bases, with 14 bases lying between them. The length of the CDR3 is 15 residues. Germline assignment: CDR1 SGHTA and CDR2 FQGNSA. CDR3 loop: CASSFSGSDTYEQYF. The CDR3 DNA reads as TGTGCCAGCAGCTTCTCCGGGAGTGATACCTACGAGCAGTACTTC.

Here the CDR3 reads CASSYGLNYGYTF. The CDR3 DNA follows: TGTGCCAGCAGTTACGGACTAAACTATGGCTACACCTTC. The rearrangement uses TRBV6-5 and TRBJ1-2; no firm D call. The ends were cut back, 2 bases at V and 2 bases at J, with 6 bases in the middle. CDR1 is MNHEY, CDR2 SVGAGI, per germline. The CDR3 runs to 13 residues.